This TCR beta chain appears in the sequencing data of a study of beta chain features in type 1 diabetes listed by TCRdb under 2018. For context, the study as a whole: Mean age, gender distribution, total cell number and subset yield were not different between patients and healthy donors. Across all samples, 107,917,701 sorted cells were examined, and cell number per subset correlated strongly with RNA yield. Whereas all 28 donors provided naive and central memory subsets, regulatory and stem cell-like memory subsets were isolated from just 8 patients and about 8 healthy donors. The study compared TCRB repertoires of sorted circulating CD4+ T cell subsets between recently diagnosed type 1 diabetes patients and matched healthy donors.

With respect to this clone: Its recognized antigen is unknown. No quality values exist for individual bases; no much larger clone is one base distant.

From the cysteine up to the phenylalanine, the CDR3 has a length of 15 residues. Only the CDR3 portion is preserved as DNA: 45 bases, with reading frame beginning at the first base. Based on the germline V gene, the CDR1 and CDR2 sequences are MNHEY and SVGAGI. Unmatched junction bases come to 11, with V trimmed by 6 bases and J by 5 bases. The full study reports these points: Naive, central memory and regulatory TCRB repertoires appeared to be more similar among patients than among healthy donors. Type 1 diabetes patients showed a moderate but significant shortening of TCRB CDR3 length in all four CD4+ subsets. At VDJ recombination sites, patients with type 1 diabetes made fewer insertions and deleted more nucleotides, a pattern implying thymic rearrangement abnormalities. PCR may preferentially amplify shorter templates, but because patient and control samples were amplified and corrected together, any resulting skew would affect both groups equally. Only small numbers of individuals were included in the HLA sub-analyses, which left unresolved whether HLA type had any influence on TCRB rearrangement. Sequencing cDNA rather than genomic DNA could over-represent highly expressing activated cells, although activation and CD3 levels did not differ between groups.

The entire amount of isolated RNA was reverse transcribed using the High Capacity cDNA Reverse Transcription Kit, so the sequenced TCRB transcripts were expressed ones. Deep immunoSEQ sequencing was applied to naive, central memory and regulatory T cell samples, giving an average of roughly 3.3 million total reads per sample. After sorted cells were lysed in RLT buffer, RNA was extracted with DNase-treated RNeasy Micro or Mini kits, with the choice depending on cell number. Each cell subset was processed on its own to prevent cross-contamination, while patient and healthy donor samples were processed together. The immunoSEQ multiplex PCR was used to amplify TCRB sequences from cDNA, generating 87-bp fragments that spanned the CDR3 region. Amplicons were sequenced on the Illumina HiSeq platform. As for the original processing: PCR bias was computationally corrected using synthetic template baselines, reads within Hamming distance 2 were collapsed, and singletons that could not be merged were discarded. Reads were aligned against IMGT so that V, D and J genes, CDR3 length and insertions or deletions at six rearrangement sites could be assigned. Within each subset, clonotype counts were normalized to sorted cell number, and only after that were true diversity and Gini coefficients computed with the tcR R package. The overlap coefficient, calculated on TCRB nucleotide sequences, was used to quantify repertoire sharing. Out-of-frame TCRB sequences from naive cells were analyzed to stand in for the pre-selection repertoire. TCRdb retrieved this table from immuneACCESS and kept in-frame rearrangements only. Not all clones are present; in checked studies, unresolved V genes account for under half, and no reason is known for the remainder. Clone size and the V and J calls come from that table; the DNA yielded D and trimming. This sample comprises 350,000 to 450,000 clones, approximately 12% of them detected only once. Around 0.0099% of the sample is in the top ten clones.

A single peripheral blood draw of 90 to 150 mL on average was collected from each donor into heparinised tubes. A BD FACSAria II was used to sort naive, central memory, regulatory and stem cell-like memory CD4+ T cells with a panel that included CD45RO, CCR7, CD25, CD127, CD95 and CD27. A purity above 98% was achieved for all sorted populations. Right away, PBMCs were isolated by Lymphoprep density gradient centrifugation and were stained directly, with no culture step. To minimize batch effects, samples were stained and sorted in pairs, one healthy donor with one patient per experiment. This sequence uses TRBV6-5 and TRBJ2-5; 8 bases in the junction line up with TRBD2. Sequencing was performed on naive CD4+ T cells from blood. The cell subset or site label, read with the paper, signifies: true naive CD4+ T cells. The TCR was taken from a woman aged 18 to 35 with type 1 diabetes. This receptor carries the CDR3 CASSRAGAPGETQYF. In nucleotides, the sequence is TGTGCCAGCAGCAGAGCGGGGGCCCCGGGGGAGACCCAGTACTTC.